These 5 T cell receptor beta chains came from one sample sequenced in a study of vaccination and CD4 T cells after COVID-19 (dated 2022 in TCRdb). In light of the paper, this sample's treatment or condition label describes: roughly 10-day PBMC culture with coronavirus spike peptide pools or control peptides (ViraFEST assay). These receptors' targets are unknown. The library was generated by PCR. The sequencer listed for this sample is Illumina iSeq 100. DNA from cultured CD4+ T cells was subjected to TCR sequencing with the Oncomine TCR Beta short-read assay at the Johns Hopkins FTIC core. Through fastp at Q25 and MiXCR, TCRdb rebuilt clones from the public reads, retaining in-frame beta chains. Every CDR3 protein is listed once, alongside the most common genes and DNA of its rows. Across this sample there are approximately 20,000 distinct CDR3 sequences, with 62% seen only once. The ten biggest clones cover 23% of the sample.

The sample here was CD4+ T cells from blood, cultured in vitro, taken before SARS-CoV-2 vaccination. The receptors were gathered from a human donor who received a COVID-19 vaccine.

The chain employs TRBV6-1 and TRBJ2-3; 7 bases line up with TRBD1. There are 14 residues in the CDR3. Trimming took 8 bases from V and 2 from J; bases not matched to a gene: 7. CDR1 MNHNS and CDR2 SASEGT come from the germline V gene. The CDR3 spells CASGGDSLTDTQYF. CDR3 in DNA: TGTGCCAGCGGTGGGGACAGCCTCACAGATACGCAGTATTTT.

The chain recombines TRBV21-1 with TRBJ2-7; the D segment call TRBD1 is taken from the table without a DNA check. TRBV21-1 is recorded as a pseudogene. There are 13 residues in the CDR3. The CDR3 reads CASPNDRIYEQYF. The CDR3 DNA reads as TGTGCCAGCCCCAACGACAGGATCTACGAGCAGTACTTC.

This clonotype was observed a handful of times. CDR3 in amino acids: CATSDPGQGEQPQHF. The CDR3 nucleotides are TGTGCCACCAGTGATCCGGGACAGGGAGAACAGCCCCAGCATTTT. This chain joins TRBV24-1 and TRBJ1-5; 9 bases are a match to TRBD1. This CDR3 region has 15 residues. CDR1 is KGHDR and CDR2 is SFDVKD in the germline V gene. V lost 3 bases and J lost 7; bases outside the gene matches: 6.

The chain carries TRBV2 and TRBJ2-7; 8 bases are shared with TRBD2. Unmatched junction bases numbered 11, after V lost 5 bases and J lost 11 bases. Germline lookup yields CDR1 SNHLY and CDR2 FYNNEI. The CDR3 spans 13 residues. The chain's CDR3 is CASSPCGLAVKYF. The CDR3 DNA sequence: TGTGCCAGCAGTCCTTGTGGACTAGCAGTGAAGTACTTC.

The rearrangement joins TRBV15 to TRBJ2-5; 8 bases agree with TRBD1. The CDR3 is 17 residues long. Germline V gene lookup returns CDR1 LNHNV and CDR2 YYDKDF (reference sequence). The junction had 8 bases not matched to a gene; V was cut back by 0 bases and J by 2 bases. The CDR3 DNA reads as TGTGCCACCAGCAGAGAGCTGGGACAGGAGAAGCAAGAGACCCAGTACTTC. Translating gives CATSRELGQEKQETQYF.